This note documents a single T cell receptor beta chain sequence. The data are from a study of blood T cell repertoires in COVID-19. Overall study context: The United States, Italy and Spain supplied acute and convalescent COVID-19 samples. From T cells, B-cell-depleted T cells, or PBMCs came the material, which was cDNA or gDNA.

V lost 0 bases, J lost 4 bases, and 5 bases stayed unmatched. The CDR3 loop spans 15 amino acids. Germline V gives CDR1 MGHRA, CDR2 YSYEKL. The participants were between about 18 and 90 years old and came from roughly 24 US areas. Original data processing: Estimation of nucleated cell counts was performed using reference gene primer amplification. The assay was immunoSEQ multiplex PCR, and TCRdb's table has in-frame clones only and misses some. V and J calls plus clone size are reproduced from that table; the DNA served to infer D and trimming. The sample has around 240,000 clones, around 86% seen once.

The gene calls are TRBV4-1 and TRBJ1-1; 7 positions match TRBD1. This receptor was obtained from a woman in her fifties or sixties who had recovered from COVID-19. The sequenced material came from PBMCs or T cells enriched from blood (not recorded which). DNA of the CDR3: TGCGCCAGCAGCCAAGATCTGGCAGGGGGCACTGAAGCTTTCTTT. Translating it yields CASSQDLAGGTEAFF.